The following is a TCR beta chain sequence with its context. CDR3 size: 14 residues. Trimming took off 5 bases at V and 0 bases at J, with 7 bases between the two ends. Germline CDR1 is LNHDA and CDR2 is SQIVND (reference sequence). The sample is drawn from a study of blood T cell repertoires in COVID-19. About the study: Acute and convalescent COVID-19 specimens originated in the United States, Italy and Spain. The analysed material was cDNA or gDNA that came from T cells, B-cell-depleted T cells, or PBMCs.

Original analysis: Estimated nucleated cell counts came from reference gene primer amplification. Assay: immunoSEQ multiplex PCR; the TCRdb copy retains only in-frame clones and omits some. The V and J calls and the clone size are those of that table, but D and trimming were determined from the DNA. The table includes about 190,000 clones, about 85% detected once. Sequencing input: peripheral blood. The chain joins TRBV19 to TRBJ1-4, with a weak D call TRBD1 (5 bases). This clonotype originated in a man under 40 with acute or convalescent COVID-19. CDR3 loop: CASSGRATNEKLFF. The CDR3, as DNA: TGTGCCAGTAGTGGCAGGGCAACTAATGAAAAACTGTTTTTT.